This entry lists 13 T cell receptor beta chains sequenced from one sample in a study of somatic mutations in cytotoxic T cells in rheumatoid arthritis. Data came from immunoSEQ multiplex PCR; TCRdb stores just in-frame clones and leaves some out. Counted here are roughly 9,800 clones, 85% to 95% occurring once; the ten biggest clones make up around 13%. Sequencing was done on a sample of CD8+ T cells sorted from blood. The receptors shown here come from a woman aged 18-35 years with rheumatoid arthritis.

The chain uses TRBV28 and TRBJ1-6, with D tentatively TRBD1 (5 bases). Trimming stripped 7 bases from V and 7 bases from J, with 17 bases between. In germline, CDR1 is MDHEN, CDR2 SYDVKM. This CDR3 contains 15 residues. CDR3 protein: CASMVSEGTNSPLHF. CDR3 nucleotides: TGTGCCAGCATGGTTTCGGAGGGGACGAATTCACCCCTCCACTTT.

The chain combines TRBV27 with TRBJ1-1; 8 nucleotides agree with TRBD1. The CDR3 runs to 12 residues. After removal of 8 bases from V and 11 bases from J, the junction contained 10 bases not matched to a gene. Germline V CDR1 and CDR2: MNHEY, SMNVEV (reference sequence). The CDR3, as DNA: TGTGCCAGCGGCAAAATCAGGGGGCCGGCTTTCTTT. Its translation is CASGKIRGPAFF.

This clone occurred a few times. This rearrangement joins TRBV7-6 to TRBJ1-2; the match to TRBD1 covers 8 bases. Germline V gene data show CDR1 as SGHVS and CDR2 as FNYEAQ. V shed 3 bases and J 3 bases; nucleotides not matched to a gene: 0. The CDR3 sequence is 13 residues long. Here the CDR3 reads CASSLGQDYGYTF. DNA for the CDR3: TGTGCCAGCAGCTTGGGACAGGACTATGGCTACACCTTC.

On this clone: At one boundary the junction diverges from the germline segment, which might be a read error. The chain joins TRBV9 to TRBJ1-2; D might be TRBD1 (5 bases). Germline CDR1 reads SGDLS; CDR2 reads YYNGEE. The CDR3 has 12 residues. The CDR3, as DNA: TGTGCCAGCAGTGTAGGGGCCGCGGGCTACACCTTC. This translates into CASSVGAAGYTF. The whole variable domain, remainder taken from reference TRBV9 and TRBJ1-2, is DSGVTQTPKHLITATGQRVTLRCSPRSGDLSVYWYQQSLDQGLQFLIQYYNGEERAKGNILERFSAQQFPDLHSELNLSSLELGDSALYFCASSVGAAGYTFGSGTRLTVV.

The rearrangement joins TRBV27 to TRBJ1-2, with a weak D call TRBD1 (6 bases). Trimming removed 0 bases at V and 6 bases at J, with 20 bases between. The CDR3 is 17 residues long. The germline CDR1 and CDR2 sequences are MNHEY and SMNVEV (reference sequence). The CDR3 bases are TGTGCCAGCAGTTTATCCGGCCCCCACAGGGTACGAGATGGCTACACCTTC. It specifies CASSLSGPHRVRDGYTF.

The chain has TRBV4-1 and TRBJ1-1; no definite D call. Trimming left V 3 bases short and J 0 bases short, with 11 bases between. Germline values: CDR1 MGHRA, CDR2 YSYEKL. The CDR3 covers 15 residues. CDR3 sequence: CASSHPDTMNTEAFF. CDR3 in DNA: TGCGCCAGCAGCCATCCCGACACCATGAACACTGAAGCTTTCTTT.

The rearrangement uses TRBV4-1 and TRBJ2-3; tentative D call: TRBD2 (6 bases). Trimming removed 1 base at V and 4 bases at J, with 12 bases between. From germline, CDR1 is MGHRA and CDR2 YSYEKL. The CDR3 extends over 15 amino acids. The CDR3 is CASSQGGGGPDTQYF. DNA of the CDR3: TGCGCCAGCAGCCAAGGTGGTGGAGGGCCAGATACGCAGTATTTT.

The CDR3 loop reads CASSSTVLGSEQYF. CDR3 nucleotide sequence: TGTGCCAGCAGTTCGACAGTTCTAGGGTCCGAGCAGTACTTC. The V gene is TRBV27, the J gene TRBJ2-7; maybe TRBD1 (5 bases). Trimming stripped 4 bases from V and 6 bases from J, with 16 bases between. Germline CDR1 is MNHEY and CDR2 is SMNVEV (reference sequence). The CDR3 has 14 amino acids.

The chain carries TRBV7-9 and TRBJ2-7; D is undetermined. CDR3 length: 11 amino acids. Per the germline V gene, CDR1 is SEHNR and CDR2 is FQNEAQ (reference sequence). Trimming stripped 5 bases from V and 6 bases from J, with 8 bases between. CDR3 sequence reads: CASSPISEQYF. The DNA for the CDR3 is TGTGCCAGCAGCCCTATATCCGAGCAGTACTTC.

As DNA, the CDR3 is TGTGCCAGCAGCCCTGGGGCTAGCGCCTCGTACAATGAGCAGTTCTTC. This sequence encodes CASSPGASASYNEQFF. This chain connects TRBV27 to TRBJ2-1; tentatively, D is TRBD2 (6 bases). The V end was cut by 6 bases, the J end by 4 bases, with 19 bases between. Germline V gene lookup returns CDR1 MNHEY and CDR2 SMNVEV (reference sequence). This CDR3 region has 16 residues.

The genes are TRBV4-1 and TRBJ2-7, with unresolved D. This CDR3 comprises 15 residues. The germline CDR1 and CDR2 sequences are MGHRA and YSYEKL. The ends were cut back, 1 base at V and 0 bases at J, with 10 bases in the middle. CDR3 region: CASSQAVRISYEQYF. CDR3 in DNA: TGCGCCAGCAGCCAAGCGGTCCGAATCTCCTACGAGCAGTACTTC.

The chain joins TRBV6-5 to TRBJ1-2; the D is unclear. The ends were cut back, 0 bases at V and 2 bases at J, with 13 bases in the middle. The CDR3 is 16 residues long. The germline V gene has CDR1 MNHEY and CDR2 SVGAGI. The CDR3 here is CASSYSKGDLNYGYTF. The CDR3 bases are TGTGCCAGCAGTTACTCGAAGGGAGACCTAAACTATGGCTACACCTTC.

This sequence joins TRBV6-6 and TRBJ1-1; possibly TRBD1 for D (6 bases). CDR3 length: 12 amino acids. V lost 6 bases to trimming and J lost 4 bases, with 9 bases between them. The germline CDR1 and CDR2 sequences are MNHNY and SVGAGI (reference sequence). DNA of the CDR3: TGTGCCAGCAGCAGGACAGCCACTGAAGCTTTCTTT. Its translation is CASSRTATEAFF.